These 14 T cell receptor beta chains came from one sample sequenced in a study of blood T cell repertoires in COVID-19. The data were produced by immunoSEQ multiplex PCR, yet TCRdb's version contains in-frame clones alone and is incomplete. The sample includes around 100,000 clones, approximately 87% of them seen just once. Sample: peripheral blood. All receptors come from a human donor in a cohort sampled during active COVID-19.

This chain joins TRBV5-1 and TRBJ1-1; possibly TRBD1 for D (5 bases). CDR3 length equals 16 residues. Trimming left V 4 bases short and J 0 bases short, with 16 bases between. Germline-derived CDR1 and CDR2 are SGHRS and YFSETQ. DNA of the CDR3: TGCGCCAGCAGCCTTGACAGTAACCTCCTGAACACTGAAGCTTTCTTT. As protein: CASSLDSNLLNTEAFF.

This chain joins TRBV9 and TRBJ1-4, with 8 nucleotides matching TRBD1. The V gene's germline CDR1 is SGDLS and CDR2 YYNGEE. J gave up 2 bases and V 3 bases, and 9 bases lay outside the gene matches. The CDR3 totals 17 residues. CDR3 bases: TGTGCCAGCAGCGCCTGGACAGGGCTTTACACTAATGAAAAACTGTTTTTT. Residues: CASSAWTGLYTNEKLFF. The whole variable domain, filled in from reference TRBV9 and TRBJ1-4, reads DSGVTQTPKHLITATGQRVTLRCSPRSGDLSVYWYQQSLDQGLQFLIQYYNGEERAKGNILERFSAQQFPDLHSELNLSSLELGDSALYFCASSAWTGLYTNEKLFFGSGTQLSVL.

This rearrangement joins TRBV11-2 to TRBJ1-3; D is ambiguous. Germline V gives CDR1 SGHAT, CDR2 FQNNGV. This CDR3 contains 14 residues. Trimming stripped 3 bases from V and 0 bases from J, with 6 bases between. The chain's CDR3 is CASSFINSGNTIYF. The CDR3 bases are TGTGCCAGCAGCTTTATTAACTCTGGAAACACCATATATTTT.

The chain is built from TRBV23-1 and TRBJ1-1, with D perhaps TRBD1 (5 bases). TRBV23-1 is an ORF for which the function is uncertain. V was clipped by 0 bases and J by 2 bases, with 7 bases between them. The CDR3 is 14 residues long. The CDR3 DNA is TGCGCCAGCAGTCAATCGACAGCTAACACTGAAGCTTTCTTT. Its protein product is CASSQSTANTEAFF.

The V call is TRBV7-9, the J call TRBJ1-1; D gene unclear. Trimming shortened V by 2 bases and J by 0 bases, and 10 bases separated the two germline ends. This CDR3 is built from 15 residues. Germline V gives CDR1 SEHNR, CDR2 FQNEAQ (reference sequence). DNA for the CDR3: TGTGCCAGCAGCTTACTAACAGCCTTGAACACTGAAGCTTTCTTT. It encodes CASSLLTALNTEAFF.

The V gene is TRBV5-1, the J gene TRBJ2-5; D might be TRBD1 (6 bases). The CDR3 runs to 14 residues. V lost 4 bases to trimming and J lost 2 bases, with 12 bases between them. Per the germline V gene, CDR1 is SGHRS and CDR2 is YFSETQ. DNA for the CDR3: TGCGCCAGCAGCCGAAGGACAGAGCAAGAGACCCAGTACTTC. Residues: CASSRRTEQETQYF. The variable domain in full, completed from reference TRBV5-1 and TRBJ2-5, reads KAGVTQTPRYLIKTRGQQVTLSCSPISGHRSVSWYQQTPGQGLQFLFEYFSETQRNKGNFPGRFSGRQFSNSRSEMNVSTLELGDSALYLCASSRRTEQETQYFGPGTRLLVL.

The CDR3 coding sequence is TGTGCCAGCAGTTACGACTTCAGCTCCTATAATTCACCCCTCCACTTT. Encoded protein: CASSYDFSSYNSPLHF. The rearrangement joins TRBV6-5 to TRBJ1-6; no reliable D call. The CDR3 length is 16 residues. Germline V CDR1 and CDR2: MNHEY, SVGAGI. V was cut by 2 bases and J by 0 bases, with 8 bases left in between.

CDR3 region: CASSDGWGSDEQYF. The CDR3 nucleotides are TGTGCCAGCAGTGATGGGTGGGGCAGTGACGAGCAGTACTTC. The chain has TRBV2 and TRBJ2-7, with a tentative D call TRBD1 (5 bases). The CDR3 is made up of 14 amino acids. Per the germline V gene, CDR1 is SNHLY and CDR2 is FYNNEI. V gave up 3 bases and J gave up 5 bases, with 14 bases separating them.

The chain combines TRBV6-6 with TRBJ2-4, with unresolved D. The CDR3 is made up of 16 amino acids. V was clipped by 4 bases and J by 0 bases, with 13 bases between them. The germline CDR1 and CDR2 sequences are MNHNY and SVGAGI (reference sequence). The CDR3 coding sequence is TGTGCCAGCAGTTTACTACGAACCCAAGCCAAAAACATTCAGTACTTC. This gives the protein CASSLLRTQAKNIQYF.

The rearrangement joins TRBV5-4 to TRBJ2-1, with 13 positions matching TRBD2. V dropped 3 bases and J dropped 10; count of bases not matched to a gene: 7. The CDR3 runs 15 residues. CDR1 is SGHNT and CDR2 is YYREEE in the germline V gene (reference sequence). CDR3 amino acids: CASSSGLAGDREQFF. In DNA form, the CDR3 reads TGTGCCAGCAGCTCTGGACTAGCGGGAGATCGGGAGCAGTTCTTC.

CDR3 protein: CSVEWGAPVWTF. In nucleotides, the CDR3 is TGCAGCGTTGAATGGGGCGCGCCGGTTTGGACCTTC. The chain has TRBV29-1 and TRBJ1-2; perhaps TRBD1 as D (5 bases). The ends were cut back, 2 bases at V and 14 bases at J, with 18 bases in the middle. CDR1 is SQVTM and CDR2 is ANQGSEA in the germline V gene. The CDR3 runs to 12 residues.

The gene calls are TRBV4-1 and TRBJ2-3; D remains ambiguous. Trimming removed 6 bases from V and 1 base from J, with 8 bases in between. This CDR3 comprises 13 residues. Germline V lookup: CDR1 MGHRA, CDR2 YSYEKL. The CDR3 DNA reads TGCGCCAGCAGAGCGCTCGGCACAGATACGCAGTATTTT. Protein product: CASRALGTDTQYF.

This chain uses TRBV5-6 with TRBJ2-7; TRBD2 aligns across 12 bases. The CDR3 has 17 amino acids. Germline lookup yields CDR1 SGHDT and CDR2 YYEEEE. With V trimmed by 2 bases and J by 5 bases, 11 bases remained unmatched. CDR3 bases: TGTGCCAGCAGCTTTAGGTCGAGACTAGCGGGAGTTCACGAGCAGTACTTC. Its protein is CASSFRSRLAGVHEQYF. Supplemented by reference TRBV5-6 and TRBJ2-7, the full variable domain reads DAGVTQSPTHLIKTRGQQVTLRCSPKSGHDTVSWYQQALGQGPQFIFQYYEEEERQRGNFPDRFSGHQFPNYSSELNVNALLLGDSALYLCASSFRSRLAGVHEQYFGPGTRLTVT.

This chain connects TRBV18 to TRBJ2-7, with TRBD2 matching 9 bases. The germline gives CDR1 KGHSH, CDR2 LQKENI. After removal of 0 bases from V and 2 bases from J, the junction contained 2 bases not matched to a gene. The CDR3 is made up of 15 amino acids. This CDR3 reads CASSPPTSGTYEQYF. DNA for the CDR3: TGTGCCAGCTCACCACCGACTAGCGGTACCTACGAGCAGTACTTC. The variable domain in full, completed from reference TRBV18 and TRBJ2-7, reads NAGVMQNPRHLVRRRGQEARLRCSPMKGHSHVYWYRQLPEEGLKFMVYLQKENIIDESGMPKERFSAEFPKEGPSILRIQQVVRGDSAAYFCASSPPTSGTYEQYFGPGTRLTVT.